The TCR beta chain under discussion was sequenced for a study of T cell repertoires and HLA-DP antigens. Study as a whole: CD4+ T cells were cocultured with HeLa cells expressing HLA-DP. Donors were two male and one female, aged 18-to-29 to 60-to-69.

TCRdb keeps only in-frame clones here, not all; method: immunoSEQ multiplex PCR. This table has 1,500 to 2,000 clones, 76% appearing once. The V gene's germline CDR1 is MNHNY and CDR2 SVGAGI (reference sequence). This CDR3 is 15 amino acids long. The junction had 8 bases not matched to a gene; V was cut back by 2 bases and J by 8 bases. HeLa cells expressing allogeneic DPB1 restimulated the roughly 15-day-expanded CD4+ cells for 24 h. HeLa stimulator cells carried retrovirally transduced HLA-DPA1/DPB1, HLA-DM, invariant chain and CD80. Overall study results and limits: Antigen presentation used HeLa cells, with total CD4+ cells responding. Previously undetected clones averaged around 39% and 49% against the two alleles respectively.

Sequencing used CD137- CD4+ T cells from cultured PBMCs. The chain joins TRBV6-6 to TRBJ1-4; 7 bases line up with TRBD1. The sequence derives from a man aged 50-60 years in good health and CMV-seronegative. CDR3 protein: CASSYQGAGGEKLFF. CDR3 sequence (DNA): TGTGCCAGCAGTTACCAAGGGGCAGGGGGGGAAAAACTGTTTTTT.